The source of this T cell receptor beta chain is a study of Graves' ophthalmopathy and Graves' hyperthyroidism. As the template, RNA transcripts were used to amplify TCR beta CDR3 regions. Second-round multiplex PCR followed a first-round RT-PCR using HTBI primers. One entry per CDR3 protein results from TCRdb running MiXCR on the multiplex PCR reads. The sample lists 650,000 to 900,000 distinct CDR3 sequences, 40% occurring once. The V segment lost 0 bases and the J segment 3 bases; nucleotides outside the gene matches: 6. Per the germline V gene, CDR1 is SGHRS and CDR2 is YFSETQ. This CDR3 comprises 16 residues.

The rearrangement joins TRBV5-1 to TRBJ1-2, with 9 bases identical to TRBD1. Specimen: peripheral blood. The source is an adult man with Graves' ophthalmopathy. The CDR3 spells CASSLDLQGADYGYTF. CDR3 in DNA: TGCGCCAGCAGCTTGGACCTACAGGGGGCCGACTATGGCTACACCTTC.